The 32 T cell receptor beta chains presented below share a single source sample, sequenced in a study of blood T cell repertoires in COVID-19. This table comes from immunoSEQ multiplex PCR, and its TCRdb copy is limited to in-frame clones, with some not included. Here the sample spans about 23,000 clones, around 90% being singletons. Sample: peripheral blood. These receptors all come from a woman older than 75 with active COVID-19.

V and J are TRBV6-2 or TRBV6-3 and TRBJ2-1, with 7 bases fitting TRBD1. The CDR3 extends over 17 amino acids. The V segment lost 0 bases and the J segment 4 bases; nucleotides outside the gene matches: 9. Germline V gene data show CDR1 as MNHEY and CDR2 as SVGEGT. CDR3 nucleotide sequence: TGTGCCAGCAGTTACTCACCGCCTACAGGGGTATACAATGAGCAGTTCTTC. It specifies CASSYSPPTGVYNEQFF.

This chain joins TRBV5-6 and TRBJ2-1; 8 nucleotides line up with TRBD1. The length of the CDR3 is 15 residues. Germline CDR1 reads SGHDT; CDR2 reads YYEEEE. V lost 4 bases and J lost 1; bases outside the gene matches: 4. The CDR3 protein is CASSRWTGSYNEQFF. The DNA of the CDR3 is TGTGCCAGCAGCAGGTGGACAGGGTCCTACAATGAGCAGTTCTTC.

The J gene is TRBJ1-1, the V gene TRBV7-6; 7 nucleotides align to TRBD1. Trimming cost V 7 bases and J 2 bases; bases outside gene matches: 7. From germline, CDR1 is SGHVS and CDR2 FNYEAQ. This CDR3 has 14 residues. Here the CDR3 reads CASKAEGANTEAFF. The CDR3 nucleotides are TGTGCCAGCAAGGCCGAGGGGGCAAACACTGAAGCTTTCTTT. The full variable domain, completed using reference TRBV7-6 and TRBJ1-1, is GAGVSQSPRYKVTKRGQDVALRCDPISGHVSLYWYRQALGQGPEFLTYFNYEAQQDKSGLPNDRFSAERPEGSISTLTIQRTEQRDSAMYRCASKAEGANTEAFFGQGTRLTVV.

The genes are TRBV6-2 or TRBV6-3 and TRBJ2-1; the D gene is possibly TRBD2 (6 bases). The germline V gene has CDR1 MNHEY and CDR2 SVGEGT. The V and J ends lost 2 bases and 8 bases respectively, with 13 bases between them. This CDR3 comprises 14 residues. CDR3 DNA sequence: TGTGCCAGCAGTTACCGGCCAATAGCGGATGAGCAGTTCTTC. Its translation is CASSYRPIADEQFF.

V is TRBV6-5 and J is TRBJ1-2; 8 nucleotides match TRBD1. Germline V gives CDR1 MNHEY, CDR2 SVGAGI. J lost 7 bases, V lost 5 bases, and 12 bases had no gene match. CDR3 length equals 15 residues. CDR3 sequence: CASSPSRQGSSGYTF. CDR3 in DNA: TGTGCCAGCAGTCCATCGCGACAGGGGAGCTCTGGCTACACCTTC.

This clone appeared a single time. V is TRBV19 and J is TRBJ1-4; 9 nucleotides agree with TRBD1. V trimming: 4 bases; J trimming: 9 bases; junction bases outside the gene matches: 9. This CDR3 is built from 15 residues. Germline loops: CDR1 LNHDA, CDR2 SQIVND (reference sequence). CDR3 sequence (DNA): TGTGCCAGTAGTACCCTGGGACAGGGAGGCAAAAAACTGTTTTTT. It translates to CASSTLGQGGKKLFF.

The CDR3 region is CASRKRENNQPQHF. In nucleotides, the CDR3 is TGTGCCAGTAGAAAGAGAGAAAACAATCAGCCCCAGCATTTT. V is TRBV19 and J is TRBJ1-5; D uncertain. The CDR3 length is 14 residues. Looked up from germline, CDR1 is LNHDA and CDR2 is SQIVND (reference sequence). The ends were cut back, 6 bases at V and 3 bases at J, with 12 bases in the middle.

This chain joins TRBV5-4 and TRBJ1-2; D might be TRBD1 (5 bases). Germline V gene sequence: CDR1 SGHNT, CDR2 YYREEE (reference sequence). This CDR3 region has 13 residues. V lost 2 bases and J 5 bases, leaving 10 bases between the germline ends. Here the CDR3 DNA reads TGTGCCAGCAGCTTCGACAGCAAGTATGGCTACACCTTC. Residues: CASSFDSKYGYTF.

Only a few counts were recorded for this clone. The chain recombines TRBV21-1 with TRBJ1-1; no check of the table's D call, TRBD1, against the DNA was made. TRBV21-1 is recorded as a pseudogene. This CDR3 is built from 11 residues. The CDR3 reads CASGHRGQAFF. The CDR3, as DNA: TGTGCCAGCGGCCACAGGGGGCAGGCTTTCTTT.

The chain has TRBV24-1 and TRBJ2-2; 9 bases align to TRBD1. Germline V gene data show CDR1 as KGHDR and CDR2 as SFDVKD. CDR3 length: 15 residues. Unmatched junction bases numbered 10, after V lost 9 bases and J lost 6 bases. For the CDR3, the DNA is TGTGCCACCTCCCGGGACAGGGACAGGGCCGGGGAGCTGTTTTTT. It specifies CATSRDRDRAGELFF.

This sequence joins TRBV3-1 (or the pseudogene TRBV3-2) and TRBJ2-1; 10 bases map to TRBD1. The CDR3 consists of 15 residues. Trimming removed 5 bases from V and 2 bases from J; junction bases left unmatched: 3. Looked up from germline, CDR1 is LGHDT and CDR2 is YNNKEL (reference sequence). For the CDR3, the DNA is TGTGCCAGCAGCGTGGGACAGGGGCCCTACAATGAGCAGTTCTTC. It specifies CASSVGQGPYNEQFF.

The gene calls are TRBV12-5 and TRBJ1-1, with TRBD1 matching over 7 bases. Germline CDR1 and CDR2: LGHNT and FRNRAP. The CDR3 runs 15 residues. The V segment lost 2 bases and the J segment 5 bases; nucleotides outside the gene matches: 8. CDR3 region: CASGLTPTGVTEAFF. CDR3 nucleotide sequence: TGTGCTAGTGGTTTGACTCCTACAGGGGTGACTGAAGCTTTCTTT. Full variable domain (outside the CDR3, taken from reference TRBV12-5 and TRBJ1-1): DARVTQTPRHKVTEMGQEVTMRCQPILGHNTVFWYRQTMMQGLELLAYFRNRAPLDDSGMPKDRFSAEMPDATLATLKIQPSEPRDSAVYFCASGLTPTGVTEAFFGQGTRLTVV.

V gene TRBV21-1 combines with J gene TRBJ1-6. TRBV21-1 corresponds to a pseudogene. The CDR3 is 17 amino acids. CDR3: CASSQREEGHYNSPLHF. CDR3 in DNA: TGTGCCAGCAGCCAACGGGAGGAGGGCCACTATAATTCACCCCTCCACTTT.

This clone was found once. This rearrangement joins TRBV19 to TRBJ2-3; D is perhaps TRBD2 (6 bases). Germline CDR1 is LNHDA and CDR2 is SQIVND (reference sequence). The V gene lost 8 bases and the J gene lost 8 bases, with 17 bases spanning the gap. CDR3 length equals 13 residues. The CDR3 reads CASARGTKGTQYF. The CDR3 nucleotides are TGTGCCAGTGCCCGGGGGACGAAAGGTACGCAGTATTTT.

This clone is medium-sized. This chain joins TRBV7-9 and TRBJ2-1; 11 nucleotides match TRBD2. V lost 2 bases and J lost 4; bases outside the gene matches: 13. CDR1 is SEHNR, CDR2 FQNEAQ, per germline (reference sequence). The CDR3 runs 19 residues. Written as DNA, the CDR3 is TGTGCCAGCAGCTTACCTCCCGGGGTAGCGGGGGGGTCTTACAATGAGCAGTTCTTC. Translation gives CASSLPPGVAGGSYNEQFF.

This chain joins TRBV19 and TRBJ2-3; a weak D match, TRBD2 (6 bases). The CDR3 sequence is 15 residues long. Germline V lookup: CDR1 LNHDA, CDR2 SQIVND (reference sequence). The ends were cut back, 1 base at V and 5 bases at J, with 13 bases in the middle. CDR3 residues: CASSIVQGGGDTQYF. CDR3 DNA: TGTGCCAGTAGTATAGTGCAGGGAGGAGGAGATACGCAGTATTTT. The complete variable domain, with remaining parts taken from reference TRBV19 and TRBJ2-3, reads DGGITQSPKYLFRKEGQNVTLSCEQNLNHDAMYWYRQDPGQGLRLIYYSQIVNDFQKGDIAEGYSVSREKKESFPLTVTSAQKNPTAFYLCASSIVQGGGDTQYFGPGTRLTVL.

The rearrangement uses TRBV4-1 and TRBJ1-5, with a tentative D call TRBD1 (6 bases). Germline lookup yields CDR1 MGHRA and CDR2 YSYEKL. The CDR3 has 18 amino acids. V lost 0 bases and J lost 6, with 21 bases in between. CDR3 DNA: TGCGCCAGCAGCCAAGATCGCGGGGGGGCTTTTGGCAGTCAGCCCCAGCATTTT. Translated, it gives CASSQDRGGAFGSQPQHF.

CDR3 DNA: TGTGCCAGCGCCCCGGGGGATACGCAGTATTTT. Its translation is CASAPGDTQYF. This chain joins TRBV7-2 and TRBJ2-3; tentative D call: TRBD2 (5 bases). The CDR3 loop spans 11 amino acids. Germline CDR1 reads SGHTA; CDR2 reads FQGNSA. The V end was cut by 8 bases, the J end by 6 bases, with 9 bases between.

The genes are TRBV19 and TRBJ2-2; 7 positions match TRBD2. This CDR3 is 17 amino acids long. J gave up 1 base and V 10 bases, and 15 bases lay outside the gene matches. Germline V lookup: CDR1 LNHDA, CDR2 SQIVND (reference sequence). The DNA for the CDR3 is TGTGCCACTTCGACCCTAAAGCGGGGAGGGAACACCGGGGAGCTGTTTTTT. This translates into CATSTLKRGGNTGELFF.

This clone was detected only a few times. The chain couples TRBV27 to TRBJ2-7; 7 bases align to TRBD1. V was clipped by 2 bases and J by 2 bases; unmatched bases: 6. Looked up from germline, CDR1 is MNHEY and CDR2 is SMNVEV (reference sequence). CDR3 length equals 15 residues. The CDR3, as DNA: TGTGCCAGCAGTTTAGACAGGGTCCCGCCCTACGAGCAGTACTTC. Translating it yields CASSLDRVPPYEQYF.

This rearrangement joins TRBV7-2 to TRBJ1-5; no firm D call. V was cut by 3 bases and J by 7 bases, with 7 bases left in between. The germline V gene encodes CDR1 SGHTA and CDR2 FQGNSA. This CDR3 comprises 12 residues. CDR3 in DNA: TGTGCCAGCAGCTTCCCAGGCCAGCCCCAGCATTTT. This sequence encodes CASSFPGQPQHF.

This clone showed up just once. The genes are TRBV19 and TRBJ1-5; D not resolved. Germline V gene sequence: CDR1 LNHDA, CDR2 SQIVND (reference sequence). The CDR3 length is 15 residues. Trimming took 3 bases from V and 3 from J, leaving 12 bases between them. CDR3 coding DNA: TGTGCCAGTAGTATTTCACAGACAAACAATCAGCCCCAGCATTTT. It specifies CASSISQTNNQPQHF.

This chain connects TRBV19 to TRBJ1-5; D remains ambiguous. CDR1 and CDR2 (germline): LNHDA, SQIVND (reference sequence). The CDR3 is 15 residues long. Trimming left V 0 bases short and J 1 base short, with 7 bases between. As DNA, the CDR3 is TGTGCCAGTAGTATAGATGGGCAGAGCAATCAGCCCCAGCATTTT. As protein: CASSIDGQSNQPQHF.

The gene calls are TRBV11-3 and TRBJ2-5, with 10 bases aligning to TRBD1. The V segment lost 4 bases and the J segment 5 bases; nucleotides outside the gene matches: 1. The CDR3 length is 13 residues. In germline, CDR1 is SGHNT, CDR2 YENEEA. The CDR3 DNA reads as TGTGCCAGCAGCTGGGGACAGGGGGAGACCCAGTACTTC. Translated, it gives CASSWGQGETQYF.

The gene calls are TRBV5-6 and TRBJ2-5; TRBD1 matches 7 bases. Germline-derived CDR1 and CDR2 are SGHDT and YYEEEE. The CDR3 loop spans 14 amino acids. Trimming took 3 bases from V and 3 from J; bases not matched to a gene: 5. The CDR3 loop reads CASSSGQYKETQYF. DNA of the CDR3: TGTGCCAGCAGCTCGGGACAGTACAAAGAGACCCAGTACTTC.

This chain links TRBV6-4 with TRBJ2-2, with 7 bases lining up with TRBD2. V trimming: 10 bases; J trimming: 4 bases; junction bases outside the gene matches: 12. Germline V gene lookup returns CDR1 MRHNA and CDR2 SNTAGT. The CDR3 is 15 residues long. The CDR3 sequence: CATQGGEGSTGELFF. DNA of the CDR3: TGTGCCACCCAGGGTGGGGAGGGTAGCACCGGGGAGCTGTTTTTT.

The chain combines TRBV5-1 with TRBJ2-3; 9 positions agree with TRBD1. CDR3 length equals 16 residues. Trimming cost V 4 bases and J 0 bases; bases outside gene matches: 6. Germline CDR1 and CDR2: SGHRS and YFSETQ. The CDR3 DNA reads as TGCGCCAGCAGCCATGGACAGGGGCAGAGCACAGATACGCAGTATTTT. This translates into CASSHGQGQSTDTQYF.

The table lists this clone with a count of one. The same CDR3 also results from other DNA sequences found in this sample. V usage is TRBV5-1 and J usage is TRBJ2-7, with 9 positions matching TRBD2. Germline-derived CDR1 and CDR2 are SGHRS and YFSETQ. The CDR3 has 16 amino acids. J was trimmed by 2 bases and V by 7 bases; bases with no gene match: 13. CDR3 nucleotide sequence: TGCGCCAGCGGGGGCGGGGGGGGTGACAGAGCCTACGAGCAGTACTTC. Encoded protein: CASGGGGGDRAYEQYF.

The chain couples TRBV9 to TRBJ2-3, with 7 bases lining up with TRBD1. Germline V lookup: CDR1 SGDLS, CDR2 YYNGEE. The CDR3 is made up of 14 amino acids. V lost 2 bases to trimming and J lost 12 bases; unmatched junction nucleotides: 12. DNA for the CDR3: TGTGCCAGCAGCGTGACAGGGCCCTCGTCCCCCCAGTATTTT. The encoded protein is CASSVTGPSSPQYF.

This chain uses TRBV7-2 with TRBJ1-6, with 8 bases identical to TRBD1. The CDR3 sequence is 16 residues long. Trimming cost V 2 bases and J 7 bases; bases outside gene matches: 7. Per the germline V gene, CDR1 is SGHTA and CDR2 is FQGNSA. The CDR3 sequence: CASSLRGQGMNSPLHF. CDR3 DNA: TGTGCCAGCAGCTTAAGAGGACAGGGAATGAATTCACCCCTCCACTTT.

This clone was seen a single time. The CDR3 is CASSLGLGEQFF. CDR3 nucleotides: TGTGCCAGCAGTTTGGGACTGGGTGAGCAGTTCTTC. This sequence joins TRBV12-3 or TRBV12-4 and TRBJ2-1; TRBD2 is a possible D gene (6 bases). V gave up 3 bases and J gave up 9 bases, with 9 bases separating them. This CDR3 comprises 12 residues.

This chain connects TRBV9 to TRBJ2-1; 14 bases line up with TRBD2. CDR3 size: 17 residues. V shed 4 bases, J shed 10 bases, and the junction held 13 bases outside the gene matches. Germline V lookup: CDR1 SGDLS, CDR2 YYNGEE. The CDR3 reads CASSPYQGLAGVLEQFF. CDR3 sequence (DNA): TGTGCCAGCAGCCCCTATCAGGGACTAGCGGGGGTCCTGGAGCAGTTCTTC.